One and the same sample provided the 32 T cell receptor beta chains below, sequenced in a study of type 1 and type 2 diabetes patients. PCR was run on genomic DNA. Multiplex PCR with 30 forward and 13 reverse primers amplified the TCR beta CDR3. TCRdb re-derived calls from the multiplex PCR reads in MiXCR, one entry per CDR3 protein. The data contain 250,000 or so distinct CDR3 sequences, 40% to 50% of them singletons. Input material: peripheral blood mononuclear cells (PBMCs). The origin of the receptors is a man between 18 and 29 years old with type 2 diabetes.

In its sample, this clonotype was seen once. The rearrangement uses TRBV6-1 and TRBJ2-3; the match to TRBD2 covers 10 bases. Germline lookup yields CDR1 MNHNS and CDR2 SASEGT. Trimming took 6 bases from V and 3 from J; bases not matched to a gene: 3. The CDR3 has 14 residues. The CDR3 loop is CASSRLAGTDTQYF. The DNA for the CDR3 is TGTGCCAGCAGCCGACTAGCGGGTACAGATACGCAGTATTTT.

The chain recombines TRBV6-6 with TRBJ2-1; TRBD1 aligns across 10 bases. Germline V gives CDR1 MNHNY, CDR2 SVGAGI (reference sequence). This CDR3 region has 15 residues. V lost 7 bases, J lost 0 bases, and 3 bases stayed unmatched. CDR3 bases: TGTGCCAGCAAGGACAGGGGGGCCTCCTACAATGAGCAGTTCTTC. Amino acids: CASKDRGASYNEQFF.

This clonotype was seen ten or more times. The V and J genes are TRBV2 and TRBJ2-5; either TRBD1 or TRBD2 may supply D (5 bases each). Per germline, CDR1 SNHLY and CDR2 FYNNEI. The CDR3 is made up of 12 amino acids. The ends were cut back, 4 bases at V and 3 bases at J, with 6 bases in the middle. CDR3 sequence reads: CASSGGKETQYF. CDR3 bases: TGTGCCAGCAGTGGGGGGAAAGAGACCCAGTACTTC. The entire variable domain, with the rest obtained from reference TRBV2 and TRBJ2-5, is as follows: EPEVTQTPSHQVTQMGQEVILRCVPISNHLYFYWYRQILGQKVEFLVSFYNNEISEKSEIFDDQFSVERPDGSNFTLKIRSTKLEDSAMYFCASSGGKETQYFGPGTRLLVL.

This clonotype occurred once. The genes are TRBV2 and TRBJ2-5, with D maybe TRBD2 (6 bases). Trimming removed 8 bases from V and 1 base from J, with 11 bases in between. Germline loops: CDR1 SNHLY, CDR2 FYNNEI. The CDR3 has 13 residues. CDR3: CASGLAFQETQYF. DNA of the CDR3: TGTGCCAGCGGCCTAGCGTTCCAAGAGACCCAGTACTTC. Combining the CDR3 with reference TRBV2 and TRBJ2-5 gives the whole variable domain EPEVTQTPSHQVTQMGQEVILRCVPISNHLYFYWYRQILGQKVEFLVSFYNNEISEKSEIFDDQFSVERPDGSNFTLKIRSTKLEDSAMYFCASGLAFQETQYFGPGTRLLVL.

This clonotype occurred many times. The chain is built from TRBV2 and TRBJ1-2, with a possible D match to TRBD1 (5 bases). From germline, CDR1 is SNHLY and CDR2 FYNNEI. Trimming took 3 bases from V and 4 from J, leaving 12 bases between them. The CDR3 sequence is 14 residues long. CDR3 nucleotides: TGTGCCAGCAGTGATACGGGGCAGTTCTATGGCTACACCTTC. It is translated as CASSDTGQFYGYTF.

The rearrangement links TRBV4-1 to TRBJ2-7, with D possibly matching TRBD1 (6 bases). The J call may be incorrect, as the DNA end agrees better with TRBJ2-5. CDR1 and CDR2 (germline): MGHRA, YSYEKL. The CDR3 covers 12 residues. CDR3 loop: CASSQVGATQYF. CDR3 coding DNA: TGCGCCAGCAGCCAAGTGGGGGCGACCCAGTACTTC.

This clonotype came up once. The chain links TRBV4-3 to TRBJ2-3; no firm D call. Trimming pared 4 bases from V and 4 bases from J, leaving 21 bases between. This CDR3 spans 17 amino acids. Germline V gene lookup returns CDR1 LGHNA and CDR2 YSLEER. CDR3 in DNA: TGCGCCAGCAGCCTCACTTACCCACCCGGGTTTGCAGATACGCAGTATTTT. Protein product: CASSLTYPPGFADTQYF.

This clonotype has just one count. V is TRBV5-1 and J is TRBJ2-3; either TRBD1 or TRBD2 may supply D (7 bases each). V lost 4 bases and J 4 bases, leaving 19 bases between the germline ends. Germline V gives CDR1 SGHRS, CDR2 YFSETQ. The length of the CDR3 is 16 residues. The CDR3: CASSPRQGGTADTQYF. The CDR3 nucleotides are TGCGCCAGCAGCCCTCGACAGGGAGGGACTGCAGATACGCAGTATTTT.

CDR3 sequence (DNA): TGTGCCATCAGAGGTAAGAGCTCCTACGAGCAGTACTTC. Its translation: CAIRGKSSYEQYF. The gene calls are TRBV10-3 and TRBJ2-7; no definite D call. Deletions cut 6 bases from V and 0 bases from J, with 9 bases between. The CDR3 has 13 residues. The V gene's germline CDR1 is ENHRY and CDR2 SYGVKD.

The chain employs TRBV7-8 and TRBJ2-3; a weak D match, TRBD2 (7 bases). The CDR3 has 15 amino acids. Deletions cut 0 bases from V and 4 bases from J, with 11 bases between. Germline CDR1 SGHVS, CDR2 FQNEAQ. CDR3 sequence (DNA): TGTGCCAGCAGCTTAGCGGGGGGGCAGGCAGATACGCAGTATTTT. It encodes CASSLAGGQADTQYF.

The chain uses TRBV20-1 and TRBJ2-5; 7 bases fit TRBD1. Germline V lookup: CDR1 DFQATT, CDR2 SNEGSKA (reference sequence). J lost 5 bases, V lost 0 bases, and 3 bases had no gene match. The CDR3 contains 13 residues. The CDR3, as DNA: TGCAGTGCTAGAGATGGGGGACAGGAGACCCAGTACTTC. It specifies CSARDGGQETQYF.

The genes are TRBV30 and TRBJ1-1; possibly TRBD1 for D (6 bases). V was shortened by 5 bases and J by 4 bases, with 11 bases between the two germline ends. Germline V gene lookup returns CDR1 GTSNPN and CDR2 SVGIG (reference sequence). The CDR3 has 12 amino acids. This CDR3 reads CAWGGSVTEAFF. For the CDR3, the DNA is TGTGCCTGGGGGGGCTCGGTCACTGAAGCTTTCTTT.

The chain employs TRBV6-1 and TRBJ2-7; no clear D. The CDR3 covers 12 residues. V gave up 2 bases and J gave up 4 bases, with 6 bases separating them. From germline, CDR1 is MNHNS and CDR2 SASEGT. Written as DNA, the CDR3 is TGTGCCAGCAGTGAACGGCAGTACGAGCAGTACTTC. Amino acids: CASSERQYEQYF.

Written as DNA, the CDR3 is TGTGCCAGCAGCTCCAGGGGAGGGGAGCAGTACTTC. Protein sequence: CASSSRGGEQYF. V gene TRBV7-3 combines with J gene TRBJ2-7; a weak D match, TRBD2 (7 bases). Germline-derived CDR1 and CDR2 are SGHTA and FQGTGA. The CDR3 has 12 residues. V lost 4 bases and J 7 bases, leaving 11 bases between the germline ends.

Remarks on this clonotype: One end of the junction fails to match germline, which may point to a read error. The chain is built from TRBV15 and TRBJ1-2; unclear D gene. CDR3 length: 14 residues. The V gene's germline CDR1 is LNHNV and CDR2 YYDKDF (reference sequence). The chain's CDR3 is CATSRGNTGVAKIF. CDR3 nucleotides: TGTGCCACCAGCAGAGGGAATACGGGCGTCGCCAAAATCTTC.

This clonotype was picked up a small number of times. This chain connects TRBV27 to TRBJ2-5; TRBD1 matches 9 bases. Germline loops: CDR1 MNHEY, CDR2 SMNVEV (reference sequence). With 7 bases clipped from V and 4 bases from J, the junction kept 7 bases outside the gene matches. The CDR3 has 14 residues. CDR3 nucleotides: TGTGCCAGCATGGGGACAGGGTTCGGAGAGACCCAGTACTTC. This sequence encodes CASMGTGFGETQYF.

There are a few counts of this clonotype. This rearrangement joins TRBV7-6 to TRBJ1-1; the match to TRBD1 covers 8 bases. The germline V gene has CDR1 SGHVS and CDR2 FNYEAQ. V dropped 5 bases and J dropped 3; count of bases not matched to a gene: 5. The length of the CDR3 is 14 residues. CDR3 bases: TGTGCCAGCAGCCCCCGGACAGGGTACACTGAAGCTTTCTTT. It encodes CASSPRTGYTEAFF.

On this clonotype: A read error may produce the germline difference seen at one junction end. The gene calls are TRBV11-2 and TRBJ1-6, with TRBD1 matching 9 bases. Germline CDR1 is SGHAT and CDR2 is FQNNGV. The CDR3 covers 15 residues. The CDR3 sequence: CASSEWDRADSPLHF. The CDR3 DNA reads as TGTGCCAGCAGTGAATGGGACAGGGCGGATTCTCCCCTCCACTTT.

Turning to this clonotype: The final CDR3 position lacks the conserved phenylalanine or tryptophan, pointing to a likely read error. The chain employs TRBV30 and TRBJ1-1; no clear D. Trimming pared 0 bases from V and 8 bases from J, leaving 10 bases between. The germline gives CDR1 GTSNPN, CDR2 SVGIG (reference sequence). This CDR3 is 12 amino acids long. CDR3 in DNA: TGTGCCTGGAGTGTCGGAGCGCCCGAAGCTTTCCTT. It translates to CAWSVGAPEAFL.

The chain has TRBV11-2 and TRBJ1-1; D is uncertain. V lost 4 bases and J lost 0, with 6 bases in between. CDR1 is SGHAT and CDR2 is FQNNGV in the germline V gene. The CDR3 covers 13 residues. CDR3 in amino acids: CASSSKLNTEAFF. CDR3 in DNA: TGTGCCAGCAGCTCCAAATTGAACACTGAAGCTTTCTTT.

The chain couples TRBV5-1 to TRBJ1-2; D ambiguous. Trimming left V 0 bases short and J 6 bases short, with 12 bases between. Looked up from germline, CDR1 is SGHRS and CDR2 is YFSETQ. This CDR3 region has 14 residues. In DNA form, the CDR3 reads TGCGCCAGCAGCTTGGAGGTCCTAGGGAATGGCTACACCTTC. Translation: CASSLEVLGNGYTF.

J is TRBJ2-5 and V is TRBV30, with TRBD1 matching over 12 bases. J gave up 14 bases and V 2 bases, and 6 bases lay outside the gene matches. Germline loops: CDR1 GTSNPN, CDR2 SVGIG (reference sequence). CDR3 length: 12 amino acids. The CDR3 region is CAWSTGTGGVYF. The CDR3 DNA follows: TGTGCCTGGAGTACAGGGACAGGGGGCGTATACTTC.

This clonotype was detected only a few times. The chain combines TRBV19 with TRBJ2-5; maybe TRBD1 (9 bases). This CDR3 has 14 residues. Trimming removed 6 bases from V and 5 bases from J, with 16 bases in between. Germline loops: CDR1 LNHDA, CDR2 SQIVND (reference sequence). In DNA, the CDR3 is TGTGCCAGTAGGGACAGGGGCGGGGGGGAGACCCAGTACTTC. Translated: CASRDRGGGETQYF.

The gene calls are TRBV9 and TRBJ1-5; TRBD1 is a possible D gene (5 bases). Trimming left V 0 bases short and J 6 bases short, with 13 bases between. The CDR3 is made up of 15 amino acids. The germline gives CDR1 SGDLS, CDR2 YYNGEE. The CDR3 loop reads CASSVDGGVGQPQHF. The CDR3 DNA reads TGTGCCAGCAGCGTAGACGGGGGAGTGGGTCAGCCCCAGCATTTT.

This chain uses TRBV5-1 with TRBJ2-7, with 12 bases identical to TRBD1. Germline V gene sequence: CDR1 SGHRS, CDR2 YFSETQ. V shed 3 bases, J shed 6 bases, and the junction held 10 bases outside the gene matches. This CDR3 contains 16 residues. The CDR3 loop is CASSSQAGTGGTEQYF. DNA of the CDR3: TGCGCCAGCAGCTCCCAGGCCGGGACAGGGGGCACCGAGCAGTACTTC. The whole variable domain, remainder taken from reference TRBV5-1 and TRBJ2-7, is KAGVTQTPRYLIKTRGQQVTLSCSPISGHRSVSWYQQTPGQGLQFLFEYFSETQRNKGNFPGRFSGRQFSNSRSEMNVSTLELGDSALYLCASSSQAGTGGTEQYFGPGTRLTVT.

The chain recombines TRBV3-1 with TRBJ2-5, with 12 bases aligning to TRBD2. J gave up 2 bases and V 6 bases, and 4 bases lay outside the gene matches. CDR3 size: 15 residues. Germline V gene lookup returns CDR1 LGHDT and CDR2 YNNKEL (reference sequence). The CDR3 is CASRRTSGDQETQYF. The CDR3 DNA follows: TGTGCCAGCAGACGGACTAGCGGGGATCAAGAGACCCAGTACTTC.

As concerns this clonotype: The conserved final phenylalanine or tryptophan is absent from the CDR3, which likely points to a read error. The chain uses TRBV2 and TRBJ1-6; no clear D gene. CDR3 length equals 17 residues. The germline gives CDR1 SNHLY, CDR2 FYNNEI. V shed 6 bases and J shed 0 bases, with 15 bases lying between them. CDR3 sequence (DNA): TGTGCCAGCAGAGGAAGCTCGCCCAGCTCCTATAATTCACCCCTCCACCTT. Its translation is CASRGSSPSSYNSPLHL.

The rearrangement links TRBV19 to TRBJ2-2; 11 nucleotides match TRBD1. CDR1 and CDR2 (germline): LNHDA, SQIVND (reference sequence). With 5 bases clipped from V and 9 bases from J, the junction kept 11 bases outside the gene matches. CDR3 length equals 16 residues. The CDR3: CASSPLRDRGVRELFF. The CDR3 DNA is TGTGCCAGTAGTCCCCTCCGGGACAGGGGGGTAAGGGAGCTGTTTTTT.

This clonotype was counted at least ten times. The CDR3 here is CASSKGQGAGDQPQHF. CDR3 coding DNA: TGTGCCAGCAGTAAGGGACAGGGGGCAGGTGATCAGCCCCAGCATTTT. The rearrangement uses TRBV28 and TRBJ1-5; 12 bases align to TRBD1. V was clipped by 5 bases and J by 5 bases; unmatched bases: 7. This CDR3 has 16 amino acids. CDR1 is MDHEN, CDR2 SYDVKM, per germline.

V gene TRBV7-2 combines with J gene TRBJ2-1, with TRBD1 as a possible D gene (6 bases). The CDR3 contains 15 residues. V lost 4 bases and J 2 bases, leaving 12 bases between the germline ends. Germline CDR1 SGHTA, CDR2 FQGNSA. The CDR3 protein is CASSSDRSPYNEQFF. CDR3 in DNA: TGTGCCAGCAGCTCCGACAGGAGCCCCTACAATGAGCAGTTCTTC.

This clonotype was detected only a few times. V gene TRBV19 combines with J gene TRBJ2-7; a possible D gene is TRBD1 (6 bases). Germline lookup yields CDR1 LNHDA and CDR2 SQIVND (reference sequence). Trimming stripped 1 base from V and 5 bases from J, with 9 bases between. CDR3 size: 13 residues. CDR3 in DNA: TGTGCCAGTAGTATAGCTTCAGGGGACGAGCAGTACTTC. Translating it yields CASSIASGDEQYF.

This clonotype was detected a few times. The chain employs TRBV29-1 and TRBJ2-7, with 9 bases matching TRBD1. Per the germline V gene, CDR1 is SQVTM and CDR2 is ANQGSEA. J gave up 5 bases and V 7 bases, and 6 bases lay outside the gene matches. The CDR3 has 12 amino acids. Here the CDR3 reads CSAGTGLHEQYF. CDR3 coding DNA: TGCAGCGCCGGGACAGGGTTACACGAGCAGTACTTC.